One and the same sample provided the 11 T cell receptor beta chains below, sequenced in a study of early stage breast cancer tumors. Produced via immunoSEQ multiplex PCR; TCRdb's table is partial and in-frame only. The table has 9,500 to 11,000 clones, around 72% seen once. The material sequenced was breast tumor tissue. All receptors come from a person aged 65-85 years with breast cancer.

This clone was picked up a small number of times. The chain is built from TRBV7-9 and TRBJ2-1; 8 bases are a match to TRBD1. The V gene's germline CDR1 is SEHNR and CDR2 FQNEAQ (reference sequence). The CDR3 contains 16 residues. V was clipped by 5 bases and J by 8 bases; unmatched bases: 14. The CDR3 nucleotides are TGTGCCAGCAGCGCCAACAGGGGGGAGTTTACGGATGAGCAGTTCTTC. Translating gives CASSANRGEFTDEQFF.

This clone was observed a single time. The CDR3 region has the DNA TGTGCCAGCAGCTCCATGGGGGACTCATACAATGAGCAGTTCTTC. Translation: CASSSMGDSYNEQFF. The J gene is TRBJ2-1, the V gene TRBV9, with D tentatively TRBD2 (6 bases). There are 15 residues in the CDR3. Trimming pared 4 bases from V and 4 bases from J, leaving 15 bases between. Germline assignment: CDR1 SGDLS and CDR2 YYNGEE.

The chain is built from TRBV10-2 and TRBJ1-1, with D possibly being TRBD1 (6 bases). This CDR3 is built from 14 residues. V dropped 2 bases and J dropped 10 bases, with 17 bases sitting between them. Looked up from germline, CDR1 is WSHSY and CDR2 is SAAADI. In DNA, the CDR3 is TGCGCCAGCAGTGAGAAGGCCAGCATACAGGGAGCTTTCTTT. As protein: CASSEKASIQGAFF.

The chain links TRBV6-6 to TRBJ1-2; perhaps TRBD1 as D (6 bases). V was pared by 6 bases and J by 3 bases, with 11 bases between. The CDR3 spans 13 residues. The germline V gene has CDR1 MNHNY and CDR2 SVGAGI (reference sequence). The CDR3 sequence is CASSLQGDYGYTF. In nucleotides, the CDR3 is TGTGCCAGCAGCTTACAGGGTGACTATGGCTACACCTTC.

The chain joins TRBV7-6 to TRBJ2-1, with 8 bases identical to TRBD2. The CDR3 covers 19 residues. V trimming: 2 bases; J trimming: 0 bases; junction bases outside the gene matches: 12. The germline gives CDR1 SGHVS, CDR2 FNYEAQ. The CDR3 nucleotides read TGTGCCAGCAGCTTATTGTCCCGGGAGGGCGAAAGCTCCTACAATGAGCAGTTCTTC. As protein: CASSLLSREGESSYNEQFF.

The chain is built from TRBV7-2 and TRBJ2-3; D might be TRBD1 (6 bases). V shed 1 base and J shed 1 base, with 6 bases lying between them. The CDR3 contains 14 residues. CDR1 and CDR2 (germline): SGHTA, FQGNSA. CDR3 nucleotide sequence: TGTGCCAGCAGCTTAGAGGGGGGCACAGATACGCAGTATTTT. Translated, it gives CASSLEGGTDTQYF. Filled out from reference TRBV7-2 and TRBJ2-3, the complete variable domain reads GAGVSQSPSNKVTEKGKDVELRCDPISGHTALYWYRQSLGQGLEFLIYFQGNSAPDKSGLPSDRFSAERTGGSVSTLTIQRTQQEDSAVYLCASSLEGGTDTQYFGPGTRLTVL.

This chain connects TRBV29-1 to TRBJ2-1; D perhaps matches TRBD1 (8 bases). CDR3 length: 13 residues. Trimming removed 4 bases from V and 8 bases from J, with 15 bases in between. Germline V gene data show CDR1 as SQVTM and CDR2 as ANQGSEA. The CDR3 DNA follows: TGCAGCGTTGCAGGGGGCGCGGGAGATGAGCAGTTCTTC. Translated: CSVAGGAGDEQFF.

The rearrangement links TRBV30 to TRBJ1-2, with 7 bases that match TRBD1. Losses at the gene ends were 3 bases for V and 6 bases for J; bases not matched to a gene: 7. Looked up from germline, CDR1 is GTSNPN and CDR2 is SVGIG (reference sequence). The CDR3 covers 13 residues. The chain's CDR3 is CAWRKGTGDGYTF. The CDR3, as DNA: TGTGCCTGGAGGAAAGGCACAGGGGATGGCTACACCTTC.

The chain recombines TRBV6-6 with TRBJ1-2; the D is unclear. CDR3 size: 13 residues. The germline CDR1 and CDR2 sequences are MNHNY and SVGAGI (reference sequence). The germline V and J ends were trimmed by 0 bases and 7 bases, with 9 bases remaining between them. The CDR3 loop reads CASSYSGVSGYTF. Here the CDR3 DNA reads TGTGCCAGCAGTTACTCCGGAGTCAGTGGCTACACCTTC.

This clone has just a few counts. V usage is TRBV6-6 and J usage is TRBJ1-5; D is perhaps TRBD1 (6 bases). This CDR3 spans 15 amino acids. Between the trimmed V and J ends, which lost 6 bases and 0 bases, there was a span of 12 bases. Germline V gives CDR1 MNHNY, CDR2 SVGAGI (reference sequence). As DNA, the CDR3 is TGTGCCAGCAGAAAACAGGGCAATAGCAATCAGCCCCAGCATTTT. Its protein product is CASRKQGNSNQPQHF.

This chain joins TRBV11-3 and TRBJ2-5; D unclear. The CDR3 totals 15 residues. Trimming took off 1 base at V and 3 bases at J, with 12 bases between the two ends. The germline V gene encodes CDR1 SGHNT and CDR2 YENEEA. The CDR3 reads CASSLGVSAEETQYF. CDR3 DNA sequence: TGTGCCAGCAGCTTAGGAGTTAGTGCCGAAGAGACCCAGTACTTC. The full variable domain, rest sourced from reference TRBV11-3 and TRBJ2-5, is EAGVVQSPRYKIIEKKQPVAFWCNPISGHNTLYWYLQNLGQGPELLIRYENEEAVDDSQLPKDRFSAERLKGVDSTLKIQPAELGDSAVYLCASSLGVSAEETQYFGPGTRLLVL.